This T cell receptor (beta chain) came from a study of cytotoxic CD8 clonotypes in ibrutinib-treated CLL. General study points: Elevated clonality accompanied ibrutinib response, with a return toward baseline values at progression. Samples were collected at differing times from sustained-remission and progressing patients.

As regards this clone: Its antigen is as yet unknown.

Method: immunoSEQ multiplex PCR; TCRdb's copy keeps in-frame clones and lacks some. The sample lists about 120,000 clones, roughly 85% occurring once. This CDR3 spans 10 amino acids. Germline V gives CDR1 DFQATT, CDR2 SNEGSKA (reference sequence). The V and J ends lost 4 bases and 2 bases respectively, with 0 bases between them. The sequence came from a human donor with chronic lymphocytic leukemia. The sequencing used PBMCs, collected after 24 months of ibrutinib treatment. The chain is built from TRBV20-1 and TRBJ2-1; no reliable D call. CDR3 in DNA: TGCAGTGCTACCTACAATGAGCAGTTCTTC. Protein: CSATYNEQFF.